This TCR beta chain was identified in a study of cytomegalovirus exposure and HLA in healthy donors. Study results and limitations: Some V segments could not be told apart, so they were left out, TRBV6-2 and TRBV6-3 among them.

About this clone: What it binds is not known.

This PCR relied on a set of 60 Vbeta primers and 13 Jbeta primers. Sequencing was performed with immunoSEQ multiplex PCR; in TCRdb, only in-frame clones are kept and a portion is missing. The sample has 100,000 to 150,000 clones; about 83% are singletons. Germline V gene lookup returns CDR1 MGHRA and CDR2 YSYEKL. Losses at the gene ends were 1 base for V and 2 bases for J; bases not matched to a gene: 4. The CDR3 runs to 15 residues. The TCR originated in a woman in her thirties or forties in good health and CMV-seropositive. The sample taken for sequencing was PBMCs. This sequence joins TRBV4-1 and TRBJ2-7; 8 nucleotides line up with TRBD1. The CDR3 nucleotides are TGCGCCAGCAGCCAAGGCAGGGGGCGAACCTACGAGCAGTACTTC. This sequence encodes CASSQGRGRTYEQYF.